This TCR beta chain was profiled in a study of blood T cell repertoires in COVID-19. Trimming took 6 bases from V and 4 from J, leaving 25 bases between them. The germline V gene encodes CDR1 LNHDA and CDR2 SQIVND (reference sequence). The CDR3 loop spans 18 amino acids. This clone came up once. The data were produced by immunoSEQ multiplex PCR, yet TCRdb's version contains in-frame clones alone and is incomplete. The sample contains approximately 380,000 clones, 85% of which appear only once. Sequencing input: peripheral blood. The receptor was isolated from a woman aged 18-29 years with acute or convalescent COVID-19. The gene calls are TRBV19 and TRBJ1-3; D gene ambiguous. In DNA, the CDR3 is TGTGCCAGTAGCGCTCTCCCCGCTACGGGGATGAAAGGAAACACCATATATTTT. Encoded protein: CASSALPATGMKGNTIYF.